Presented here are 13 T cell receptor beta chains from one specimen sequenced in a study of cytomegalovirus exposure and HLA in healthy donors (dated by TCRdb to 2016 to 2017). The protocol used for the library was the immunoSEQ multiplex PCR assay. For the multiplex PCR, a mixture combining 60 forward primers for TCR Vbeta segments and 13 reverse primers for TCR Jbeta segments was used. The table was pulled from immuneACCESS by TCRdb, which kept in-frame rearrangements only. Such tables lose some clones; where checked, under half of the loss comes from unresolved V genes, and the rest has no known cause. The sample records some 120,000 clones, around 70% of which are singletons. The ten largest clones capture about 1.6% of the sample. Sequencing used PBMCs. These receptor sequences come from a woman younger than 35 in good health and CMV-seronegative.

The chain couples TRBV7-2 to TRBJ2-7; tentative D call: TRBD1 (6 bases). Germline CDR1 reads SGHTA; CDR2 reads FQGNSA. There are 13 residues in the CDR3. Trimming removed 5 bases at V and 4 bases at J, with 12 bases between. Here the CDR3 reads CASSTRTDYEQYF. The CDR3 nucleotides are TGTGCCAGCAGCACACGGACAGATTACGAGCAGTACTTC. Drawing the rest from reference TRBV7-2 and TRBJ2-7, the complete variable domain is GAGVSQSPSNKVTEKGKDVELRCDPISGHTALYWYRQSLGQGLEFLIYFQGNSAPDKSGLPSDRFSAERTGGSVSTLTIQRTQQEDSAVYLCASSTRTDYEQYFGPGTRLTVT.

The chain couples TRBV28 to TRBJ1-5; 7 bases are shared with TRBD1. The CDR3 runs to 14 residues. The germline CDR1 and CDR2 sequences are MDHEN and SYDVKM. V shed 6 bases, J shed 5 bases, and the junction held 7 bases outside the gene matches. The CDR3 spells CASSQDRAYQPQHF. As DNA, the CDR3 is TGTGCCAGCAGCCAAGACAGGGCATATCAGCCCCAGCATTTT.

V and J are TRBV7-2 and TRBJ2-7; tentatively, D is TRBD2 (7 bases). Germline-derived CDR1 and CDR2 are SGHTA and FQGNSA. Trimming cost V 4 bases and J 2 bases, with 27 bases left between them. This CDR3 is built from 19 residues. The CDR3 nucleotides read TGTGCCAGCAGCTACGGAGAATGGATAGGCGGGGGCACGACCTACGAGCAGTACTTC. Encoded protein: CASSYGEWIGGGTTYEQYF.

The J gene is TRBJ1-1, the V gene TRBV5-1; tentatively, D is TRBD1 (6 bases). CDR1 SGHRS and CDR2 YFSETQ come from the germline V gene. CDR3 length: 16 residues. Between the trimmed V and J ends, which lost 2 bases and 0 bases, there was a span of 14 bases. The DNA for the CDR3 is TGCGCCAGCAGCTTCCCGCCGGGACACCTGAACACTGAAGCTTTCTTT. Residues: CASSFPPGHLNTEAFF.

J is TRBJ2-2 and V is TRBV5-4, with 12 nucleotides matching TRBD2. V dropped 3 bases and J dropped 5; count of bases not matched to a gene: 5. The germline V gene has CDR1 SGHNT and CDR2 YYREEE (reference sequence). CDR3 size: 16 residues. The CDR3 loop reads CASSSGLAGSTGELFF. CDR3 bases: TGTGCCAGCAGCTCCGGACTAGCGGGGTCTACCGGGGAGCTGTTTTTT.

The chain couples TRBV29-1 to TRBJ1-1; D gene ambiguous. The germline V and J ends were trimmed by 1 base and 5 bases, with 8 bases remaining between them. The CDR3 is 12 amino acids. CDR1 and CDR2 (germline): SQVTM, ANQGSEA. The CDR3 nucleotides read TGCAGCGTTGAAGGGAGACGGACTGAAGCTTTCTTT. Amino acids: CSVEGRRTEAFF.

The genes are TRBV15 and TRBJ1-6, with D possibly being TRBD1 (6 bases). Trimming cost V 0 bases and J 10 bases, with 7 bases left between them. Germline CDR1 is LNHNV and CDR2 is YYDKDF (reference sequence). The CDR3 spans 13 residues. CDR3 region: CATSRDTGSPLHF. The DNA of the CDR3 is TGTGCCACCAGCAGAGATACAGGGTCACCCCTCCACTTT. Variable domain in full (rest from reference TRBV15 and TRBJ1-6): DAMVIQNPRYQVTQFGKPVTLSCSQTLNHNVMYWYQQKSSQAPKLLFHYYDKDFNNEADTPDNFQSRRPNTSFCFLDIRSPGLGDTAMYLCATSRDTGSPLHFGNGTRLTVT.

The sample holds a few counts of this clone. This chain joins TRBV28 and TRBJ2-7; D not certain. The CDR3 runs to 15 residues. The V gene's germline CDR1 is MDHEN and CDR2 SYDVKM. V lost 2 bases and J 9 bases, leaving 20 bases between the germline ends. The CDR3 sequence is CASSLRSLVATRQYF. As DNA, the CDR3 is TGTGCCAGCAGTTTAAGGAGTTTAGTCGCTACGAGGCAGTACTTC.

This clone was counted only a few times. This chain uses TRBV4-1 with TRBJ2-1, with 7 bases lining up with TRBD2. This CDR3 region has 20 residues. V lost 1 base and J lost 3; bases outside the gene matches: 18. The germline CDR1 and CDR2 sequences are MGHRA and YSYEKL. As DNA, the CDR3 is TGCGCCAGCAGCCAAGTATCCAGCGGGGAAACGAACCGGGGCTACAATGAGCAGTTCTTC. Protein: CASSQVSSGETNRGYNEQFF.

This CDR3 is CASTKINRGLNNSPLHF. The DNA of the CDR3 is TGTGCCAGCACTAAGATTAACAGGGGGCTGAATAATTCACCCCTCCACTTT. This chain connects TRBV5-4 to TRBJ1-6, with 9 bases aligning to TRBD1. The trim removed 6 bases at V and 5 bases at J, leaving 12 bases unmatched. The CDR3 extends over 17 amino acids. Germline loops: CDR1 SGHNT, CDR2 YYREEE (reference sequence).

This clone was found a few times. The rearrangement uses TRBV9 and TRBJ1-3, with 8 bases identical to TRBD1. J was trimmed by 4 bases and V by 0 bases; bases with no gene match: 15. This CDR3 spans 19 amino acids. Germline V gene lookup returns CDR1 SGDLS and CDR2 YYNGEE. CDR3 amino acids: CASSVGPRAGGDFGNTIYF. The CDR3 nucleotides read TGTGCCAGCAGCGTAGGGCCCCGGGCAGGGGGCGATTTCGGAAACACCATATATTTT.

Only a few counts were recorded for this clone. The chain recombines TRBV11-2 with TRBJ1-1; D unresolved. V was shortened by 1 base and J by 5 bases, with 11 bases between the two germline ends. CDR1 is SGHAT and CDR2 is FQNNGV in the germline V gene. This CDR3 region has 14 residues. CDR3 bases: TGTGCCAGCAGCTTAGGCTCGGTCAGGACTGAAGCTTTCTTT. It translates to CASSLGSVRTEAFF.

This chain uses TRBV28 with TRBJ2-3; D remains unclear. The CDR3 runs to 12 residues. CDR1 MDHEN and CDR2 SYDVKM come from the germline V gene. The V and J ends lost 6 bases and 0 bases respectively, with 4 bases between them. Here the CDR3 reads CASRTSTDTQYF. CDR3 DNA: TGTGCCAGCAGGACTAGCACAGATACGCAGTATTTT.